The present TCR beta chain was sequenced within a study of blood T cell repertoires in COVID-19. The CDR3 has 16 residues. V lost 5 bases and J 1 base, leaving 17 bases between the germline ends. CDR1 and CDR2 from the germline V gene are SEHNR and FQNEAQ (reference sequence). Profiled with immunoSEQ multiplex PCR; TCRdb holds only in-frame clones, not every one. The sample shows about 80,000 clones, 80% to 90% of them seen only once. The V and J genes are TRBV7-9 and TRBJ1-1, with D perhaps TRBD1 (5 bases). This TCR was recovered from a man older than 75 with active or convalescent COVID-19. The sample taken for sequencing was peripheral blood. Here the CDR3 DNA reads TGTGCCAGCAGCCGGGACTTCGCCCGGACGAACACTGAAGCTTTCTTT. Translated: CASSRDFARTNTEAFF. Supplemented by reference TRBV7-9 and TRBJ1-1, the full variable domain reads DTGVSQNPRHKITKRGQNVTFRCDPISEHNRLYWYRQTLGQGPEFLTYFQNEAQLEKSRLLSDRFSAERPKGSFSTLEIQRTEQGDSAMYLCASSRDFARTNTEAFFGQGTRLTVV.